This passage covers 20 T cell receptor beta chains from one sample sequenced in a study of blood T cell repertoires in COVID-19. Only in-frame clones appear in the TCRdb table, and some are missing; sequencing was by immunoSEQ multiplex PCR. Here the sample spans roughly 670,000 clones, 85% to 90% being singletons. The sequenced sample consisted of peripheral blood. The receptors shown here come from a woman aged 18-29 years with acute or convalescent COVID-19.

The rearrangement links TRBV6-5 to TRBJ1-1; 7 positions agree with TRBD1. CDR1 and CDR2 (germline): MNHEY, SVGAGI. This CDR3 comprises 16 residues. J lost 0 bases, V lost 1 base, and 5 bases had no gene match. CDR3 amino acids: CASSYLNRGVNTEAFF. As DNA, the CDR3 is TGTGCCAGCAGTTACTTAAACAGGGGAGTGAACACTGAAGCTTTCTTT.

The V and J genes are TRBV29-1 and TRBJ2-6; D call uncertain. CDR1 is SQVTM and CDR2 is ANQGSEA in the germline V gene. The V end lost 5 bases, the J end lost 3 bases, and 5 bases lay between the germline ends. CDR3 length: 12 amino acids. CDR3 DNA sequence: TGCAGCGTTTTTAGTGGGGCCAACGTCCTGACTTTC. Translation: CSVFSGANVLTF.

The rearrangement uses TRBV6-1 and TRBJ1-2; 7 bases are a match to TRBD1. CDR3 length equals 13 residues. The germline V gene encodes CDR1 MNHNS and CDR2 SASEGT. V was pared by 1 base and J by 4 bases, with 0 bases of the junction left unmatched. CDR3 sequence: CASSEGDSYGYTF. The CDR3 coding sequence is TGTGCCAGCAGTGAAGGGGACAGCTATGGCTACACCTTC.

The genes are TRBV9 and TRBJ2-7; TRBD2 matches 8 bases. V was pared by 4 bases and J by 2 bases, with 5 bases of the junction left unmatched. The CDR3 sequence is 14 residues long. CDR1 is SGDLS and CDR2 is YYNGEE in the germline V gene. As DNA, the CDR3 is TGTGCCAGCAGCCGAAGCGGGGGACCCTACGAGCAGTACTTC. Amino acids: CASSRSGGPYEQYF.

The rearrangement uses TRBV5-6 and TRBJ1-2, with D possibly matching TRBD1 (6 bases). From germline, CDR1 is SGHDT and CDR2 YYEEEE. CDR3 length: 12 residues. The V end lost 5 bases, the J end lost 7 bases, and 12 bases lay between the germline ends. The chain's CDR3 is CASRLGQFGYTF. The CDR3 region has the DNA TGTGCCAGCAGGCTTGGACAGTTTGGCTACACCTTC.

The rearrangement joins TRBV24-1 to TRBJ1-5; tentative D call: TRBD1 (6 bases). Trimming shortened V by 2 bases and J by 6 bases, and 10 bases separated the two germline ends. The CDR3 has 14 residues. Germline V gives CDR1 KGHDR, CDR2 SFDVKD. The DNA of the CDR3 is TGTGCCACCAGTGATTGGGCAGGGGTTCAGCCCCAGCATTTT. Translated, it gives CATSDWAGVQPQHF.

The CDR3 sequence is CASSVAGDFIYEQYF. Here the CDR3 DNA reads TGTGCCAGCAGCGTAGCGGGGGACTTTATATACGAGCAGTACTTC. J is TRBJ2-7 and V is TRBV9; a weak D match, TRBD2 (6 bases). The germline V gene has CDR1 SGDLS and CDR2 YYNGEE. V lost 0 bases and J lost 4, with 14 bases in between. This CDR3 region has 15 residues.

The genes are TRBV6-5 and TRBJ1-6; D gene unclear. The CDR3 runs 13 residues. The germline gives CDR1 MNHEY, CDR2 SVGAGI. Deletions cut 4 bases from V and 13 bases from J, with 14 bases between. CDR3 in amino acids: CASSFQSGAPLHF. DNA of the CDR3: TGTGCCAGCAGTTTTCAATCCGGAGCGCCCCTCCACTTT.

The chain has TRBV5-4 and TRBJ1-2; 8 nucleotides align to TRBD1. CDR3 length: 19 amino acids. Trimming took 2 bases from V and 3 from J; bases not matched to a gene: 18. Germline loops: CDR1 SGHNT, CDR2 YYREEE (reference sequence). The DNA of the CDR3 is TGTGCCAGCAGCTTCCCTGGGCAAATAGACGGACAGGGCTACTATGGCTACACCTTC. Translating it yields CASSFPGQIDGQGYYGYTF.

This sequence joins TRBV7-9 and TRBJ2-7; perhaps TRBD2 as D (5 bases). The CDR3 contains 17 residues. Germline CDR1 SEHNR, CDR2 FQNEAQ (reference sequence). V gave up 0 bases and J gave up 3 bases, with 18 bases separating them. CDR3 protein: CASSLARGPVGDYEQYF. The DNA of the CDR3 is TGTGCCAGCAGCTTAGCGAGAGGGCCGGTTGGGGACTACGAGCAGTACTTC.

This chain connects TRBV30 to TRBJ2-6; unclear D gene. Germline values: CDR1 GTSNPN, CDR2 SVGIG (reference sequence). This CDR3 has 14 amino acids. The V end was cut by 0 bases, the J end by 1 base, with 4 bases between. CDR3 DNA: TGTGCCTGGAGTGTCTTTTCTGGGGCCAACGTCCTGACTTTC. As protein: CAWSVFSGANVLTF.

The rearrangement joins TRBV10-3 to TRBJ2-3; no clear D gene. V was pared by 4 bases and J by 2 bases, with 4 bases between. Germline V lookup: CDR1 ENHRY, CDR2 SYGVKD. The CDR3 has 12 residues. The CDR3 is CAISGHTDTQYF. In nucleotides, the CDR3 is TGTGCCATCAGTGGTCACACAGATACGCAGTATTTT.

The chain carries TRBV3-1 (or the pseudogene TRBV3-2) and TRBJ1-5; D is unresolved. V gave up 4 bases and J gave up 3 bases, with 10 bases separating them. The CDR3 runs to 14 residues. Germline assignment: CDR1 LGHDT and CDR2 YNNKEL (reference sequence). The CDR3 loop is CASSRDTTNQPQHF. The CDR3 coding sequence is TGTGCCAGCAGCCGAGACACTACCAATCAGCCCCAGCATTTT.

The V call is TRBV10-3, the J call TRBJ1-2; 7 bases map to TRBD1. The germline V gene has CDR1 ENHRY and CDR2 SYGVKD. The trim removed 0 bases at V and 8 bases at J, leaving 6 bases unmatched. The CDR3 length is 14 residues. The CDR3 spells CAISESNRGEGYTF. CDR3 DNA: TGTGCCATCAGTGAGTCTAACAGGGGTGAGGGCTACACCTTC.

J is TRBJ2-2 and V is TRBV4-3; tentatively, D is TRBD1 (6 bases). Germline V CDR1 and CDR2: LGHNA, YSLEER. The CDR3 has 15 residues. Trimming cost V 5 bases and J 4 bases, with 14 bases left between them. The CDR3 DNA sequence: TGCGCCAGCAGCGTCGACAGGACATCCACCGGGGAGCTGTTTTTT. Protein product: CASSVDRTSTGELFF.

The rearrangement uses TRBV27 and TRBJ1-2, with D unclear. Deletions cut 5 bases from V and 8 bases from J, with 15 bases between. This CDR3 spans 13 amino acids. Germline V gene data show CDR1 as MNHEY and CDR2 as SMNVEV (reference sequence). CDR3 sequence: CASSPSGFGGYTF. The CDR3 bases are TGTGCCAGCAGTCCATCGGGTTTCGGGGGCTACACCTTC.

This chain connects TRBV7-3 to TRBJ2-2; D unclear. The CDR3 totals 13 residues. Looked up from germline, CDR1 is SGHTA and CDR2 is FQGTGA. V was clipped by 3 bases and J by 6 bases, with 8 bases between them. The CDR3 reads CASSFGVAGELFF. The CDR3 DNA is TGTGCCAGCAGCTTTGGTGTAGCCGGGGAGCTGTTTTTT.

This chain joins TRBV6-5 and TRBJ1-1; no firm D call. Germline CDR1 MNHEY, CDR2 SVGAGI. Trimming pared 5 bases from V and 1 base from J, leaving 14 bases between. The CDR3 is 15 amino acids. CDR3: CASSPSSQANTEAFF. The CDR3 DNA follows: TGTGCCAGCAGTCCGTCATCCCAGGCGAACACTGAAGCTTTCTTT.

The chain links TRBV11-3 to TRBJ1-1; 7 bases agree with TRBD1. V gave up 0 bases and J gave up 1 base; unmatched junction bases: 8. There are 17 residues in the CDR3. Germline V gene lookup returns CDR1 SGHNT and CDR2 YENEEA. Here the CDR3 DNA reads TGTGCCAGCAGCTTAGACAGGGGGTTCTTCGCGAACACTGAAGCTTTCTTT. This encodes CASSLDRGFFANTEAFF.

The chain couples TRBV4-1 to TRBJ2-3; perhaps TRBD2 as D (7 bases). This CDR3 contains 16 residues. Germline V lookup: CDR1 MGHRA, CDR2 YSYEKL. Trimming took 1 base from V and 6 from J, leaving 17 bases between them. CDR3: CASSQAQGGGRDTQYF. The CDR3 nucleotides are TGCGCCAGCAGCCAAGCACAGGGCGGGGGAAGGGATACGCAGTATTTT.